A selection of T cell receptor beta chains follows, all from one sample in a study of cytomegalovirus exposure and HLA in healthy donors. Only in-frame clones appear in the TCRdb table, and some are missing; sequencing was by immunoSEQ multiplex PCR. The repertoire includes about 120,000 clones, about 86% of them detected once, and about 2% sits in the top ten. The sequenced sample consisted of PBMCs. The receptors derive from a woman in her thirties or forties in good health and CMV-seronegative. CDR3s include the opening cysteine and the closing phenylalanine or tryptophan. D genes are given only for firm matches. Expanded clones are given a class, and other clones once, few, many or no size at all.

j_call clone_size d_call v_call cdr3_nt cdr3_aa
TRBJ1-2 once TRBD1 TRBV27 TGTGCCAGCAGTTCTCTCAGGGGGCGTGAAGGCTACACCTTC CASSSLRGREGYTF
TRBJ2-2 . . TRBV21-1 TGTGCCAGCAGCAAAGCGCTTCTTGGCGGCGCGAACACCGGGGAGCTGTTTTTT CASSKALLGGANTGELFF
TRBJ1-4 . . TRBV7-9 TGTGCCAGCAGCTTAGCGGGGAGACAGGTTTCTCTTGAAAAACTGTTTTTT CASSLAGRQVSLEKLFF
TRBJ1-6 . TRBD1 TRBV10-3 TGTGCCATCAATAGGGGACAGGGTGATAATTCACCCCTCCACTTT CAINRGQGDNSPLHF
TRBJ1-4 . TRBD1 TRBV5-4 TGTGCCAGCAGCTCTGGGACAGGCTATAATGAAAAACTGTTTTTT CASSSGTGYNEKLFF
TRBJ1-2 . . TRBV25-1 TGTGCCAGCAGTGGACAGGTCGATAACTATGGCTACACCTTC CASSGQVDNYGYTF
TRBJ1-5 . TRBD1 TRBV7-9 TGTGCCAGCAGTCAGAGTCTAGGGGGCTGGGGCAATCAGCCCCAGCATTTT CASSQSLGGWGNQPQHF
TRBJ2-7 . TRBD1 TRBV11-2 TGTGCCAGCAGCCCGCGGGACAGGGTCTACGAGCAGTACTTC CASSPRDRVYEQYF
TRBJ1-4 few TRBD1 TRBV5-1 TGCGCCAGCAGCCGGGACAGGGGATTTGAAAAACTGTTTTTT CASSRDRGFEKLFF
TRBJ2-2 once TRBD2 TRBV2 TGTGCCAGCAGGCTAGCGGCGAACACCGGGGAGCTGTTTTTT CASRLAANTGELFF
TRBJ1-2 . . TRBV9 TGTGCCAGCAGCGTAGCAGGGGACTATGGCTACACCTTC CASSVAGDYGYTF
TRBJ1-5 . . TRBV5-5 TGTGCCAGCAGCTTGGCCGGTCATAGCAATCAGCCCCAGCATTTT CASSLAGHSNQPQHF
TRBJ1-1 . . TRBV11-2 TGTGCCAGCAGAGGCAGGGGAGTGGGCCACACTGAAGCTTTCTTT CASRGRGVGHTEAFF
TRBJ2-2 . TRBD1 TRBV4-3 TGCGCCAGCAGCCCAAAATTATTGACAGGGTTCAGCGGGGAGCTGTTTTTT CASSPKLLTGFSGELFF
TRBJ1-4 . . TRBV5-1 TGCGCCAGCAGCTTAAGCGGAGGAAACTCACGCCGGCAACTGTTTTTT CASSLSGGNSRRQLFF
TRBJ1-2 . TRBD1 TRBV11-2 TGTGCCAGCAGCTCCGCGGGACAGCCTAACTATGGCTACACCTTC CASSSAGQPNYGYTF
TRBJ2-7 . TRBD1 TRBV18 TGTGCCAGCTCACCACCAGGGGGCTCCCCCTACGAGCAGTACTTC CASSPPGGSPYEQYF
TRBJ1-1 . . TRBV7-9 TGTGCCAGCTCCTGGGAGGGGAACACTGAAGCTTTCTTT CASSWEGNTEAFF
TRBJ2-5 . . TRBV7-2 TGTGCCAGCAGCGGCGGCGTGGGAGAGACCCAGTACTTC CASSGGVGETQYF
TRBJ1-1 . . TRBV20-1 TGCAGTGCTAAGCCGAACACTGAAGCTTTCTTT CSAKPNTEAFF
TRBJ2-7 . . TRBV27 TGTGCCAGCAGTTTATCGGGGGGGGCCTTCTTCGAGCAGTACTTC CASSLSGGAFFEQYF
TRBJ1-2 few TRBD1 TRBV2 TGTGCCAGCAGCGACCCCCCCCCTCGGGACAGGGGTGACGGCTACACCTTC CASSDPPPRDRGDGYTF
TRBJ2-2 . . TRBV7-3 TGTGCCAGCAGCTACCAGGGGTTCGGGGAGCTGTTTTTT CASSYQGFGELFF
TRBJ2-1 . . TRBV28 TGTGCCAGCAGTGGGGCAGGGGCCTTCCTCAATGAGCAGTTCTTC CASSGAGAFLNEQFF
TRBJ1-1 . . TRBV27 TGTGCCAGCAGTTTAAGGGGGACTGAAGCTTTCTTT CASSLRGTEAFF
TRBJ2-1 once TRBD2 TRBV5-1 TGCGCCAGCAGCTTGGAGATAGCGGGGGGGCCGTTTTCCAATGAGCAGTTCTTC CASSLEIAGGPFSNEQFF
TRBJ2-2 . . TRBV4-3 TGCGCCAGCAGCCTCCAGGCCGAATTGGCCGGGGAGCTGTTTTTT CASSLQAELAGELFF
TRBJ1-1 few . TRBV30 TGTGCCTGGAGTCCAGGGAAGGAGACTGAAGCTTTCTTT CAWSPGKETEAFF
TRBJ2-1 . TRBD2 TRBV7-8 TGTGCCAGCAGCATTAGCGGGAGATCCTACAATGAGCAGTTCTTC CASSISGRSYNEQFF
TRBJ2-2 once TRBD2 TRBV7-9 TGTGCCAGCACCCGCCGGGCTAGCGGGAGGGCCGTGGGAACCGGGGAGCTGTTTTTT CASTRRASGRAVGTGELFF
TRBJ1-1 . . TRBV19 TGTGCCAGTAGTATTCGGGAGGGCAGGAACACTGAAGCTTTCTTT CASSIREGRNTEAFF
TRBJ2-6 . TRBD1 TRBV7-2 TGTGCCAGCAGCTTACCGGGACAGGCGCACTCTGGGGCCAACGTCCTGACTTTC CASSLPGQAHSGANVLTF
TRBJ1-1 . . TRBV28 TGTGCCAGCAGAAACAGGCTCCCCACTGAAGCTTTCTTT CASRNRLPTEAFF
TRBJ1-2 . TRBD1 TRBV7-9 TGTGCCAGCAGCTCTAGGGACAGGGGAGTGTATGGCTACACCTTC CASSSRDRGVYGYTF
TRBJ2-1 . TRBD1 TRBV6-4 TGTGCCAGCAGTCCTAAGACAGGGCTTGGTGAGCAGTTCTTC CASSPKTGLGEQFF
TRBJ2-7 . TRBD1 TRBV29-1 TGCAGCGTTGAAGAACGGCGTCAGGGGGCGGGATACGAGCAGTACTTC CSVEERRQGAGYEQYF
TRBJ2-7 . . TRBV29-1 TGCAGCGTTGAATTCCCCGGACAGGACTACTACGAGCAGTACTTC CSVEFPGQDYYEQYF
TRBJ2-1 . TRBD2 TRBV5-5 TGTGCCAGCAGCTTGGTTAGCGGGACCTACAATGAGCAGTTCTTC CASSLVSGTYNEQFF
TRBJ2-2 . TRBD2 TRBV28 TGTGCCAGCAGTGACCGGGACTACACGAACACCGGGGAGCTGTTTTTT CASSDRDYTNTGELFF
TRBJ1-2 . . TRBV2 TGTGCCGCCAGGACAGCTAACTATGGCTACACCTTC CAARTANYGYTF
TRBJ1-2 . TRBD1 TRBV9 TGTGCCAGCAGCGTAGATGCAGGGGGCGGCTATGGCTACACCTTC CASSVDAGGGYGYTF
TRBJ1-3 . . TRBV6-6 TGTGCCAGCAGCCCCAGGTCTCGCTCTGGAAACACCATATATTTT CASSPRSRSGNTIYF
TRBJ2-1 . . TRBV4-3 TGCGCCAGTCGAGTAGGGACTCATCTCTACAATGAGCAGTTCTTC CASRVGTHLYNEQFF
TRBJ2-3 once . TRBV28 TGTGCCAGCAGTATACAGGGTATAGATACGCAGTATTTT CASSIQGIDTQYF
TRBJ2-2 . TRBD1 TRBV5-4 TGTGCCAGCAGGTCCGGGACAGGGACCACCGGGGAGCTGTTTTTT CASRSGTGTTGELFF
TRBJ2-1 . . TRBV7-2 TGTGCCAGCAGCCCGCGGCCCCAGGGCGACCAAGTCTTC CASSPRPQGDQVF
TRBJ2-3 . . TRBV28 TGTGCCAGCAGTCCCCGGGGGCGGGGGTTGGATACGCAGTATTTT CASSPRGRGLDTQYF
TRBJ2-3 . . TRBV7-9 TGTGCCAGCAGCCCCGGGGATAGCTTCATAGGGGATACGCAGTATTTT CASSPGDSFIGDTQYF
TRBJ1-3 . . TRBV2 TGTGCCAGCAGACCCGGACTGCCCGGAAACACCATATATTTT CASRPGLPGNTIYF
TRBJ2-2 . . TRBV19 TGTGCCAGTAGGCGGACAGCGAACACCGGGGAGCTGTTTTTT CASRRTANTGELFF